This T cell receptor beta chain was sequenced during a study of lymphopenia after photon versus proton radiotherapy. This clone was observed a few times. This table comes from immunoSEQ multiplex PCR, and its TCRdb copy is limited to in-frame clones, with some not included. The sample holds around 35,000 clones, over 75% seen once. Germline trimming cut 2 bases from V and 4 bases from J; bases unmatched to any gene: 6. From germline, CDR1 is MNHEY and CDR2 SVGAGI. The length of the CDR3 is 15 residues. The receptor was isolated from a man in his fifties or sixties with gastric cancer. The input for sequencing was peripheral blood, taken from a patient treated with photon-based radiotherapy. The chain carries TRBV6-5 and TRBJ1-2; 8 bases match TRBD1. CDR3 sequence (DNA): TGTGCCAGCAGTTACGACAGGGGTTTTAGCTATGGCTACACCTTC. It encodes CASSYDRGFSYGYTF.